These 27 T cell receptor beta chains originate from one sample sequenced in a study of neurological immune-mediated disorders. TCRdb recomputed calls from the 5' RACE reads with MiXCR, one row per CDR3 protein. The table includes 45,000 to 50,000 distinct CDR3 sequences, 25% detected once. Sequenced sample: PBMCs. Receptor source: a woman in her sixties or seventies in good health.

This clonotype showed up many times. The CDR3 bases are TGTGCCAGCAGCCGTTCCGGACTCTCAGGGGGTTGGCAGTTCTTC. Translation: CASSRSGLSGGWQFF. The rearrangement links TRBV3-1 to TRBJ2-1; TRBD1 matches at 7 bases. After removal of 4 bases from V and 12 bases from J, the junction contained 15 bases not matched to a gene. CDR3 size: 15 residues. From germline, CDR1 is LGHDT and CDR2 YNNKEL (reference sequence).

Ten or more counts support this clonotype. This rearrangement joins TRBV4-3 to TRBJ2-5; D might be TRBD2 (6 bases). From germline, CDR1 is LGHNA and CDR2 YSLEER. There are 15 residues in the CDR3. Trimming took off 0 bases at V and 4 bases at J, with 12 bases between the two ends. The CDR3 reads CASSQDLAGGETQYF. DNA for the CDR3: TGCGCCAGCAGCCAAGATCTTGCCGGGGGAGAGACCCAGTACTTC.

Many counts were recorded for this clonotype. The chain couples TRBV28 to TRBJ1-6, with 7 bases matching TRBD1. The CDR3 has 15 amino acids. Trimming at V came to 6 bases and at J to 10 bases, leaving 12 bases not matched to a gene. CDR1 and CDR2 (germline): MDHEN, SYDVKM. In DNA form, the CDR3 reads TGTGCCAGCAGCCCCGACAGGGCCCTAGGATCACCCCTCCACTTT. Translated, it gives CASSPDRALGSPLHF. Supplemented by reference TRBV28 and TRBJ1-6, the full variable domain reads DVKVTQSSRYLVKRTGEKVFLECVQDMDHENMFWYRQDPGLGLRLIYFSYDVKMKEKGDIPEGYSVSREKKERFSLILESASTNQTSMYLCASSPDRALGSPLHFGNGTRLTVT.

This chain connects TRBV12-3 or TRBV12-4 to TRBJ1-2; TRBD1 aligns across 8 bases. The CDR3 has 14 residues. The V segment lost 3 bases and the J segment 4 bases; nucleotides outside the gene matches: 4. This CDR3 is CASSLAGGGYGYTF. CDR3 bases: TGTGCCAGCAGTTTGGCAGGGGGCGGCTATGGCTACACCTTC.

This clonotype was seen repeatedly, ten times or more. The chain couples TRBV2 to TRBJ1-2; no clear D. Germline lookup yields CDR1 SNHLY and CDR2 FYNNEI. The CDR3 consists of 15 residues. Trimming took 4 bases from V and 3 from J, leaving 15 bases between them. CDR3 bases: TGTGCCAGCAGTGGGATAAGGGCTGCGCACTATGGCTACACCTTC. Protein product: CASSGIRAAHYGYTF.

The gene calls are TRBV12-3 or TRBV12-4 and TRBJ2-2, with D hard to call. CDR3 size: 14 residues. V lost 2 bases to trimming and J lost 4 bases, with 8 bases between them. This CDR3 is CASSLFDSTGELFF. The DNA for the CDR3 is TGTGCCAGCAGTTTATTCGACTCCACCGGGGAGCTGTTTTTT.

The chain links TRBV5-4 to TRBJ2-1; perhaps TRBD2 as D (5 bases). Deletions cut 0 bases from V and 5 bases from J, with 15 bases between. Germline V lookup: CDR1 SGHNT, CDR2 YYREEE (reference sequence). The CDR3 covers 16 residues. The DNA of the CDR3 is TGTGCCAGCAGCTTGGACGGCTCCGGGATAGACAATGAGCAGTTCTTC. Translated: CASSLDGSGIDNEQFF. Using reference TRBV5-4 and TRBJ2-1 for the parts outside the CDR3, the full variable domain is ETGVTQSPTHLIKTRGQQVTLRCSSQSGHNTVSWYQQALGQGPQFIFQYYREEENGRGNFPPRFSGLQFPNYSSELNVNALELDDSALYLCASSLDGSGIDNEQFFGPGTRLTVL.

This clonotype came up many times. The chain employs TRBV20-1 and TRBJ1-1, with unresolved D. Germline V gene lookup returns CDR1 DFQATT and CDR2 SNEGSKA (reference sequence). The CDR3 covers 14 residues. V lost 2 bases and J 4 bases, leaving 14 bases between the germline ends. In DNA form, the CDR3 reads TGCAGTGCTAGACGGGGTCCCTGGGGCACTGAAGCTTTCTTT. Amino acids: CSARRGPWGTEAFF.

This clonotype was observed at least ten times. This rearrangement joins TRBV5-1 to TRBJ2-1; no clear D gene. This CDR3 comprises 16 residues. The germline V gene has CDR1 SGHRS and CDR2 YFSETQ. V lost 0 bases to trimming and J lost 0 bases, with 10 bases between them. The CDR3 DNA reads as TGCGCCAGCAGCTTGGATTGGACCCGCTCCTACAATGAGCAGTTCTTC. Its protein is CASSLDWTRSYNEQFF. Drawing the rest from reference TRBV5-1 and TRBJ2-1, the complete variable domain is KAGVTQTPRYLIKTRGQQVTLSCSPISGHRSVSWYQQTPGQGLQFLFEYFSETQRNKGNFPGRFSGRQFSNSRSEMNVSTLELGDSALYLCASSLDWTRSYNEQFFGPGTRLTVL.

In its sample, this clonotype was seen many times. The gene calls are TRBV20-1 and TRBJ2-3; D is unresolved. This CDR3 has 15 amino acids. Germline loops: CDR1 DFQATT, CDR2 SNEGSKA (reference sequence). The V and J ends lost 3 bases and 6 bases respectively, with 19 bases between them. CDR3 loop: CSASLNPPRHDTQYF. DNA of the CDR3: TGCAGTGCTAGCCTAAATCCCCCGCGACACGATACGCAGTATTTT.

V and J are TRBV5-5 and TRBJ2-5; perhaps TRBD1 as D (5 bases). Trimming shortened V by 4 bases and J by 5 bases, and 21 bases separated the two germline ends. The germline V gene encodes CDR1 SGHKS and CDR2 YYEKEE (reference sequence). This CDR3 spans 16 amino acids. The CDR3 DNA reads TGTGCCAGCAGCCACAACATTCAGGGAATCAGGGAGACCCAGTACTTC. This gives the protein CASSHNIQGIRETQYF.

In this sample, this clonotype turned up many times. The V call is TRBV10-3, the J call TRBJ2-7; 12 bases fit TRBD2. This CDR3 spans 17 amino acids. CDR1 ENHRY and CDR2 SYGVKD come from the germline V gene. With V trimmed by 4 bases and J by 4 bases, 11 bases remained unmatched. The CDR3 region has the DNA TGTGCCATCAGTGTCGGAGGACTAGCGGGATTGGTATACGAGCAGTACTTC. Protein sequence: CAISVGGLAGLVYEQYF.

This clonotype appeared many times. CDR3 sequence: CASSQTLLPGLDNEQFF. CDR3 nucleotides: TGCGCCAGCAGCCAAACCCTTCTCCCGGGACTAGACAATGAGCAGTTCTTC. This chain joins TRBV4-1 and TRBJ2-1; 8 bases fit TRBD2. CDR1 MGHRA and CDR2 YSYEKL come from the germline V gene. J lost 5 bases, V lost 2 bases, and 11 bases had no gene match. The CDR3 length is 17 residues.

V usage is TRBV7-9 and J usage is TRBJ2-7, with 7 nucleotides matching TRBD1. V trimming: 4 bases; J trimming: 3 bases; junction bases outside the gene matches: 0. Germline CDR1 reads SEHNR; CDR2 reads FQNEAQ (reference sequence). The CDR3 loop spans 12 amino acids. CDR3 nucleotides: TGTGCCAGCAGCTGGGACAGCTACGAGCAGTACTTC. Translation gives CASSWDSYEQYF.

This clonotype was observed at least ten times. The chain joins TRBV20-1 to TRBJ2-7, with 8 nucleotides matching TRBD2. This CDR3 contains 16 residues. Unmatched junction bases numbered 9, after V lost 0 bases and J lost 2 bases. Looked up from germline, CDR1 is DFQATT and CDR2 is SNEGSKA (reference sequence). The CDR3 here is CSARDPLTSVAYEQYF. The CDR3 region has the DNA TGCAGTGCTAGAGACCCCCTGACTAGCGTCGCCTACGAGCAGTACTTC.

Many counts were recorded for this clonotype. The chain recombines TRBV4-3 with TRBJ2-7, with a tentative D call TRBD1 (5 bases). This CDR3 is built from 16 residues. V was shortened by 0 bases and J by 0 bases, with 12 bases between the two germline ends. CDR1 LGHNA and CDR2 YSLEER come from the germline V gene. The CDR3 DNA reads as TGCGCCAGCAGCCAAGATGACAGCTATCCCTCCTACGAGCAGTACTTC. Protein: CASSQDDSYPSYEQYF.

This clonotype was picked up many times. The chain links TRBV6-2 or TRBV6-3 to TRBJ2-1; TRBD2 is a possible D gene (6 bases). The germline CDR1 and CDR2 sequences are MNHEY and SVGEGT. Trimming removed 1 base from V and 3 bases from J, with 13 bases in between. This CDR3 is built from 16 residues. CDR3 DNA sequence: TGTGCCAGCAGTTACTACGGAGGGCCGGGCTACAATGAGCAGTTCTTC. Translating gives CASSYYGGPGYNEQFF.

This clonotype has a count of ten or more. CDR3 amino acids: CATSRGGGLAADTQYF. CDR3 nucleotides: TGTGCCACCAGCAGAGGGGGCGGACTAGCGGCAGATACGCAGTATTTT. This chain connects TRBV15 to TRBJ2-3, with 10 nucleotides matching TRBD2. The length of the CDR3 is 16 residues. Germline trimming cut 1 base from V and 4 bases from J; bases unmatched to any gene: 5. Germline CDR1 and CDR2: LNHNV and YYDKDF (reference sequence).

This clonotype was observed at least ten times. The chain links TRBV7-6 to TRBJ1-2; TRBD1 aligns across 9 bases. The junction had 3 bases not matched to a gene; V was cut back by 3 bases and J by 7 bases. The V gene's germline CDR1 is SGHVS and CDR2 FNYEAQ. This CDR3 is built from 13 residues. CDR3 sequence reads: CASSFRDRAGYTF. In DNA, the CDR3 is TGTGCCAGCAGCTTCCGGGACAGGGCTGGCTACACCTTC.

This clonotype has ten or more counts. This chain uses TRBV27 with TRBJ2-1; 12 bases are shared with TRBD1. The CDR3 has 18 residues. Germline V CDR1 and CDR2: MNHEY, SMNVEV (reference sequence). After removal of 5 bases from V and 3 bases from J, the junction contained 11 bases not matched to a gene. CDR3 sequence: CASSPGTGTGGDYNEQFF. The CDR3 bases are TGTGCCAGCAGTCCGGGGACCGGGACAGGGGGCGACTACAATGAGCAGTTCTTC.

In its sample, this clonotype was seen many times. V is TRBV2 and J is TRBJ1-4; possible D gene TRBD1, 6 bases. Germline loops: CDR1 SNHLY, CDR2 FYNNEI. This CDR3 contains 17 residues. Between the trimmed V and J ends, which lost 5 bases and 2 bases, there was a span of 18 bases. DNA of the CDR3: TGTGCCAGCAGTCCGGGAAGGGGGAAAGGGACTAATGAAAAACTGTTTTTT. Amino acid sequence: CASSPGRGKGTNEKLFF.

This clonotype is judged medium-sized. This sequence joins TRBV5-1 and TRBJ2-7; 8 bases are a match to TRBD1. Germline V gene lookup returns CDR1 SGHRS and CDR2 YFSETQ. The ends lost 4 bases at V and 4 bases at J; junction bases unmatched: 4. The CDR3 contains 13 residues. CDR3 coding DNA: TGCGCCAGCAGCGGGGACAGGTCTTACGAGCAGTACTTC. Its translation is CASSGDRSYEQYF.

This clonotype was recorded many times. This chain links TRBV5-1 with TRBJ2-7; possibly TRBD2 for D (6 bases). This CDR3 is 14 amino acids long. Germline values: CDR1 SGHRS, CDR2 YFSETQ. V was clipped by 4 bases and J by 5 bases, with 16 bases between them. CDR3 amino acids: CASSPRRGIDEQYF. CDR3 sequence (DNA): TGCGCCAGCAGCCCGCGGCGCGGGATAGACGAGCAGTACTTC.

This clonotype was detected many times. The chain combines TRBV7-2 with TRBJ2-1; 13 bases are shared with TRBD2. The ends lost 5 bases at V and 1 base at J; junction bases unmatched: 8. There are 18 residues in the CDR3. CDR1 and CDR2 (germline): SGHTA, FQGNSA. The CDR3 loop reads CASSRLAGGPRSYNEQFF. The CDR3 DNA sequence: TGTGCCAGCAGCCGACTAGCGGGAGGCCCGAGGTCCTACAATGAGCAGTTCTTC. Full variable domain (remainder filled in from reference TRBV7-2 and TRBJ2-1): GAGVSQSPSNKVTEKGKDVELRCDPISGHTALYWYRQSLGQGLEFLIYFQGNSAPDKSGLPSDRFSAERTGGSVSTLTIQRTQQEDSAVYLCASSRLAGGPRSYNEQFFGPGTRLTVL.

This clonotype was seen at least ten times. The chain combines TRBV5-1 with TRBJ2-1; D unclear. The CDR3 runs 12 residues. Germline loops: CDR1 SGHRS, CDR2 YFSETQ. Trimming took off 4 bases at V and 8 bases at J, with 10 bases between the two ends. The CDR3 loop is CASSPPGDEQFF. The CDR3 coding sequence is TGCGCCAGCAGCCCCCCAGGAGATGAGCAGTTCTTC.

The chain carries TRBV5-6 and TRBJ1-2, with D tentatively TRBD1 (6 bases). This CDR3 spans 14 amino acids. Germline V gene lookup returns CDR1 SGHDT and CDR2 YYEEEE. The ends were cut back, 2 bases at V and 4 bases at J, with 12 bases in the middle. The CDR3 DNA is TGTGCCAGCAGCTTCACAGGGAGGGCCTATGGCTACACCTTC. Protein: CASSFTGRAYGYTF. Complete variable domain (other parts from reference TRBV5-6 and TRBJ1-2): DAGVTQSPTHLIKTRGQQVTLRCSPKSGHDTVSWYQQALGQGPQFIFQYYEEEERQRGNFPDRFSGHQFPNYSSELNVNALLLGDSALYLCASSFTGRAYGYTFGSGTRLTVV.

This clonotype showed up many times. This chain links TRBV9 with TRBJ1-1; 7 bases line up with TRBD1. Germline CDR1 and CDR2: SGDLS and YYNGEE. Trimming removed 4 bases from V and 5 bases from J; junction bases left unmatched: 8. This CDR3 is built from 14 residues. The CDR3 DNA sequence: TGTGCCAGCAGCCCAGAGGGCAGGGGGACTGAAGCTTTCTTT. Amino acids: CASSPEGRGTEAFF.